These T cell receptor beta chains were read from a single sample in a study of shared clonotypes between healthy human individuals. Using immunoSEQ multiplex PCR, the repertoire was profiled, and TCRdb retains in-frame clones only, with some absent. The table shows some 2,000,000 clones, with approximately 94% occurring only once. The sequencing sample was made of naive CD4+ T cells sorted from blood. Receptors originate from a man between 18 and 29 years old in good health. The CDR3 runs from the conserved cysteine through the conserved F or W. The D gene is left open where the match is weak. A clone size is listed for some rows: how often the clone was seen (once, few, many), or a class if it is expanded.

D	J	size	length	V	DNA	CDR3
TRBD1	TRBJ1-1	-	14	TRBV10-2	TGCGCCAGTGCGATCACAGGGGGGCGAGGTGAAGCTTTCTTT	CASAITGGRGEAFF
TRBD2	TRBJ2-7	-	14	TRBV5-1	TGCGCCAGCAGCTTGCCTAGCGGGAGTGACGAGCAGTACTTC	CASSLPSGSDEQYF
TRBD1	TRBJ2-1	-	16	TRBV6-4	TGTGCCAGCAGCCGAAGGGACAGGGACGTCCACAATGAGCAGTTCTTC	CASSRRDRDVHNEQFF
TRBD1	TRBJ2-5	once	14	TRBV18	TGTGCCAGCTCACCAGGGACAGGGGAGAAGACCCAGTACTTC	CASSPGTGEKTQYF
-	TRBJ2-6	once	18	TRBV25-1	TGTGCCAGCAGTGAGCAGGGTGGCAGTTACTCTGGGGCCAACGTCCTGACTTTC	CASSEQGGSYSGANVLTF
-	TRBJ1-4	-	15	TRBV6-5	TGTGCCAGCAGTTTGGGTGGGAGTCAAGGAGAAAAACTGTTTTTT	CASSLGGSQGEKLFF
-	TRBJ2-5	once	16	TRBV7-2	TGTGCCAGCAGCTTAGAGGGGGCGGGGAGGCAAGAGACCCAGTACTTC	CASSLEGAGRQETQYF
-	TRBJ2-1	-	15	TRBV7-2	TGTGCCAGCAGCTTTGACGGGAACCATTACAATGAGCAGTTCTTC	CASSFDGNHYNEQFF
-	TRBJ2-7	-	13	TRBV10-2	TGCGCCAGCAGTGAGTCGCAGGGTACCGAGCAGTACTTC	CASSESQGTEQYF
TRBD2	TRBJ2-7	-	14	TRBV7-2	TGTGCCAGCAGCTTGCGGGAGGGAGGGTACGAGCAGTACTTC	CASSLREGGYEQYF
TRBD2	TRBJ2-2	-	18	TRBV19	TGTGCCAGTAGTACGCGCGGGACTAGCGGACAAAACACCGGGGAGCTGTTTTTT	CASSTRGTSGQNTGELFF
-	TRBJ2-7	-	12	TRBV10-2	TGCGCCAGCAGTGACGCGACAAACGAGCAGTACTTC	CASSDATNEQYF
-	TRBJ1-1	-	13	TRBV10-3	TGTGCCATCAGAGAGACACGGAACACTGAAGCTTTCTTT	CAIRETRNTEAFF
TRBD2	TRBJ2-5	once	17	TRBV5-1	TGCGCCAGCCGTTCCATCCCGGGACTAGCGGGCACAGAGACCCAGTACTTC	CASRSIPGLAGTETQYF
-	TRBJ1-1	-	14	TRBV9	TGTGCCAGCAGCATAGGGCAGTTGGACACTGAAGCTTTCTTT	CASSIGQLDTEAFF
TRBD2	TRBJ2-7	-	15	TRBV2	TGTGCCAGCAGACTTACTAGCGGGCAACCCTACGAGCAGTACTTC	CASRLTSGQPYEQYF
-	TRBJ2-2	-	16	TRBV19	TGTGCCAGTAGTCCCCGCCGGCGGACGTACACCGGGGAGCTGTTTTTT	CASSPRRRTYTGELFF
TRBD1	TRBJ1-1	-	19	TRBV7-2	TGTGCCAGCAGCTTAGTGAGAACCAGGACAGGGGAGAAGAACACTGAAGCTTTCTTT	CASSLVRTRTGEKNTEAFF
TRBD1	TRBJ1-1	once	15	TRBV5-4	TGTGCCAGCAGCTTGGCGCAGGGGGGTAACACTGAAGCTTTCTTT	CASSLAQGGNTEAFF
TRBD1	TRBJ2-7	-	13	TRBV30	TGTGCCTGGAGGTTAAGGGGGCTATACGAGCAGTACTTC	CAWRLRGLYEQYF
TRBD1	TRBJ2-5	-	18	TRBV6-1	TGTGCCAGCAGTGAAGGGAAGACAGGGGGTGTCAGGTTGGAGACCCAGTACTTC	CASSEGKTGGVRLETQYF
-	TRBJ2-1	-	16	TRBV6-5	TGTGCCAGCAGTTACGCCCCGAGGTACCCCTACAATGAGCAGTTCTTC	CASSYAPRYPYNEQFF
-	TRBJ1-2	once	16	TRBV18	TGTGCCAGCTCACCACCGAGTGGCAGGGGAGCCTATGGCTACACCTTC	CASSPPSGRGAYGYTF
TRBD1	TRBJ2-2	-	18	TRBV4-3	TGCGCCAGCAGCCTACCTTTAGCAGGACAGGGAAACACCGGGGAGCTGTTTTTT	CASSLPLAGQGNTGELFF
-	TRBJ2-7	-	13	TRBV5-4	TGTGCCAGCAGCTTGGAGCGGCCTGGCGAGCAGTACTTC	CASSLERPGEQYF
TRBD2	TRBJ2-1	-	17	TRBV7-2	TGTGCCAGCAGCACCAGAAAGGGACTAGCGGGACGCAATGAGCAGTTCTTC	CASSTRKGLAGRNEQFF
-	TRBJ2-7	-	15	TRBV6-4	TGTGCCAGCAGTGAGAGACCCGGGAGCTCCTACGAGCAGTACTTC	CASSERPGSSYEQYF
-	TRBJ2-5	-	14	TRBV5-1	TGCGCCAGCACGGCCGTGCAGTACCAAGAGACCCAGTACTTC	CASTAVQYQETQYF
-	TRBJ1-2	-	13	TRBV19	TGTGCCAGTAGTATACACAATGTTCTGGACTACACCTTC	CASSIHNVLDYTF
-	TRBJ1-1	-	14	TRBV10-3	TGTGCCATCAGTGAGTCAAGGGGGAACACTGAAGCTTTCTTT	CAISESRGNTEAFF
TRBD2	TRBJ2-1	-	16	TRBV10-3	TGTGCCATCAGTGAGGGACTAGCGGGGGCCCGAGGTGAGCAGTTCTTC	CAISEGLAGARGEQFF
-	TRBJ2-3	-	13	TRBV6-5	TGTGCCAGCAGTCCCGAAAAAACAGATACGCAGTATTTT	CASSPEKTDTQYF
TRBD1	TRBJ1-1	-	17	TRBV19	TGTGCCAGTAGTATGCGAGCGGACAGGGGCATGAACACTGAAGCTTTCTTT	CASSMRADRGMNTEAFF
TRBD1	TRBJ2-5	-	12	TRBV7-2	TGTGCCAGCAGCCAAGACAGGGAATCCCAGTACTTC	CASSQDRESQYF
-	TRBJ2-7	few	13	TRBV5-6	TGTGCCAGCAGCTTGGGGGACAACTACGAGCAGTACTTC	CASSLGDNYEQYF
-	TRBJ1-3	-	14	TRBV19	TGTGCCAGTAGGAGGGGGACCTCTGGAAACACCATATATTTT	CASRRGTSGNTIYF
TRBD1	TRBJ1-6	-	18	TRBV27	TGTGCCAGCAGCCAGAGGGACAGGGGTAATCTAAGGAATTCACCCCTCCACTTT	CASSQRDRGNLRNSPLHF
-	TRBJ2-7	-	15	TRBV2	TGTGCCAGCGCTTATACTGGGCAGATGTCCTACGAGCAGTACTTC	CASAYTGQMSYEQYF
TRBD1	TRBJ1-5	-	14	TRBV18	TGTGCCAGCTCACCAGGGACAGATAGTCAGCCCCAGCATTTT	CASSPGTDSQPQHF
-	TRBJ2-5	-	12	TRBV10-2	TGCGCCAGCAGTGAGTCGATAGAGACCCAGTACTTC	CASSESIETQYF
-	TRBJ2-7	-	17	TRBV9	TGTGCCAGCAGCGTAGACCCGACGGTTGTCGGGGCGTTCGAGCAGTACTTC	CASSVDPTVVGAFEQYF
-	TRBJ2-4	-	14	TRBV6-6	TGTGCCAGCAGTTTACAAGGGGGCAAAAACATTCAGTACTTC	CASSLQGGKNIQYF
-	TRBJ2-1	-	13	TRBV7-3	TGTGCCAGCAGCTTGGGAGAGTACAATGAGCAGTTCTTC	CASSLGEYNEQFF
TRBD1	TRBJ1-4	-	15	TRBV19	TGTGCCAGTATCCCTCGGACAGGGGGAAGTGAAAAACTGTTTTTT	CASIPRTGGSEKLFF
-	TRBJ2-3	-	16	TRBV10-3	TGTGCCATCAGTGAGTCCTACGCCTCCCGAGGAGATACGCAGTATTTT	CAISESYASRGDTQYF
-	TRBJ2-1	-	16	TRBV25-1	TGTGCCAGCAGTGAATCAGGTCTCGCTCCCTACAATGAGCAGTTCTTC	CASSESGLAPYNEQFF
-	TRBJ1-2	-	12	TRBV29-1	TGCAGCATAACACAGAGCAACTATGGCTACACCTTC	CSITQSNYGYTF
-	TRBJ1-2	-	13	TRBV30	TGTGCCTGGAGTGAATCATATAACTATGGCTACACCTTC	CAWSESYNYGYTF
-	TRBJ1-2	-	14	TRBV5-1	TGCGCCAGCAGCTCGGGCACCGGATCCTATGGCTACACCTTC	CASSSGTGSYGYTF
TRBD2	TRBJ2-1	-	14	TRBV11-2	TGTGCCAGCAGCTCCGGACTAGCCAACAATGAGCAGTTCTTC	CASSSGLANNEQFF
TRBD2	TRBJ2-3	-	18	TRBV7-9	TGTGCCAGCAGCTTCCTGGTGGTAGCGGGGGGGCCTTCAGATACGCAGTATTTT	CASSFLVVAGGPSDTQYF
-	TRBJ2-2	-	14	TRBV5-1	TGCGCCAGCAGCTCCTCCGTGAACACCGGGGAGCTGTTTTTT	CASSSSVNTGELFF
-	TRBJ2-3	-	12	TRBV30	TGTGCCTGGAGTCGGGGCCCAGATACGCAGTATTTT	CAWSRGPDTQYF
TRBD1	TRBJ2-5	-	13	TRBV10-3	TGTGCCATCACCCCGGACAGGGCGGGGACCCAGTACTTC	CAITPDRAGTQYF